The clone carrying this T cell receptor (beta chain) was picked up many times. Its target is unknown. These data belong to a study of identical twins. Using its own MiXCR run on the 5' RACE reads, TCRdb lists one record per CDR3 protein. The profile shows approximately 220,000 distinct CDR3 sequences, about 7.5% of them singletons. Study-wide results and caveats: One should note that invariant MAIT and iNKT cells could partly confound zero-insertion analyses. Within cord blood, abundant beta clonotypes carried fewer insertions, but memory repertoires showed no such trend. Within twin pairs, the out-of-frame alpha sequences they shared showed excess low generation probability.

These sequences were also reported in another study, on yellow fever vaccine responses in identical twins.

The source is a woman between 18 and 29 years old in good health. Sequencing was performed on memory (CD45RO+) T cells sorted from blood.

The CDR3, as DNA: TGTGCCAGCAGTGAACTGGGGCGGAATGAGCAGTTCTTC. This codes for CASSELGRNEQFF. The chain couples TRBV6-1 to TRBJ2-1, with D tentatively TRBD1 (5 bases). V was pared by 2 bases and J by 7 bases, with 9 bases between. The germline V gene has CDR1 MNHNS and CDR2 SASEGT. This CDR3 region has 13 residues.